This T cell receptor beta chain was recovered during a study of T-cell memory formation after mild COVID-19. TCRdb reanalysed the 5' RACE reads using MiXCR and keeps one entry per CDR3 protein. Among approximately 260,000 distinct CDR3 sequences listed, approximately 15% were seen once. V gave up 6 bases and J gave up 1 base; unmatched junction bases: 5. The CDR3 runs 15 residues. The germline CDR1 and CDR2 sequences are ENHRY and SYGVKD. The specimen was PBMCs or a T cell subset sorted from them (not recorded which). The receptor was derived from a man between 18 and 35 years old who had mild COVID-19 (a few samples of this study predate the infection). Cell type and time point are not known. V is TRBV10-3 and J is TRBJ1-4, with 7 positions matching TRBD1. CDR3 region: CAIRETGETNEKLFF. The CDR3 coding sequence is TGTGCCATCAGAGAAACAGGGGAAACTAATGAAAAACTGTTTTTT.